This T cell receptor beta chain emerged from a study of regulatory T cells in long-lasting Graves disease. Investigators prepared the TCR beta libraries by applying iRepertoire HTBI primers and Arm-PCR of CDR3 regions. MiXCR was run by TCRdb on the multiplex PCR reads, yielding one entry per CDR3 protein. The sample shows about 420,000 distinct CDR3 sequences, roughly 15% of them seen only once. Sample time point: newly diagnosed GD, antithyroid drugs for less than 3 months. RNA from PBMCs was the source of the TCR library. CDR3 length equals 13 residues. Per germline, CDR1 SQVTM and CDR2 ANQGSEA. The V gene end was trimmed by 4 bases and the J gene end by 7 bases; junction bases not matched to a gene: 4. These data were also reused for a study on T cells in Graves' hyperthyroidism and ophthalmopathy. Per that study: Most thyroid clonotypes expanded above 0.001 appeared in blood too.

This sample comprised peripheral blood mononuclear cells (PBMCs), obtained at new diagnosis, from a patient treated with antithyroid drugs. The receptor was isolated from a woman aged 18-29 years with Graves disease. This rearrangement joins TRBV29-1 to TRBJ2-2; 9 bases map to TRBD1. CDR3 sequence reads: CSVGGQGHGELFF. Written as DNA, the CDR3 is TGCAGCGTTGGGGGACAGGGTCACGGGGAGCTGTTTTTT.